The source of this T cell receptor (beta chain) is a study of T cells in Graves' hyperthyroidism and ophthalmopathy. Amplified TCR beta CDR3 regions derived from RNA transcripts. HTBI primers drove first-round RT-PCR of the TCR CDR3. Each CDR3 protein gets one entry after TCRdb re-called the multiplex PCR reads with MiXCR. The sample holds about 410,000 distinct CDR3 sequences, about 14% seen once. Criteria for exclusion of patients were uncontrolled infection, other autoimmune disease, pregnancy or lactation. Between the trimmed V and J ends, which lost 1 base and 3 bases, there was a span of 18 bases. CDR1 and CDR2 from the germline V gene are MDHEN and SYDVKM. The CDR3 spans 18 residues. The table lists this clonotype with many counts. Its antigen is still unknown. General study findings and limits: With a median lead of 6.5 months before onset, the model predicted ophthalmopathy.

The sample taken for sequencing was blood. The chain joins TRBV28 to TRBJ2-2; the D gene is possibly TRBD1 (6 bases). The TCR comes from a woman younger than 45 with Graves' ophthalmopathy. This chain's CDR3 is CASSLSAGVQLDTGELFF. The DNA of the CDR3 is TGTGCCAGCAGTTTATCGGCAGGGGTTCAGTTAGACACCGGGGAGCTGTTTTTT.